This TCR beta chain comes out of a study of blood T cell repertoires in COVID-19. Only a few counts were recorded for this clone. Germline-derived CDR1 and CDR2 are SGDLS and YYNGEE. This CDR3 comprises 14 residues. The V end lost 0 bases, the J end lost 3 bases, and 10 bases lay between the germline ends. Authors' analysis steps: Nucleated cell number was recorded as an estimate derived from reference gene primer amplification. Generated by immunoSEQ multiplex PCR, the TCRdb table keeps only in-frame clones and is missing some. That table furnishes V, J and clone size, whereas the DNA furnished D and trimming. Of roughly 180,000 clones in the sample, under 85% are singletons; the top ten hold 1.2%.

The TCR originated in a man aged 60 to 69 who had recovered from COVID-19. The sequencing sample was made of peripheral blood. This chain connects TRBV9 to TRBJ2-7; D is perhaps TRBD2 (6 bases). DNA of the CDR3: TGTGCCAGCAGCGTAGGATGGAGGGGCTACGAGCAGTACTTC. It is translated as CASSVGWRGYEQYF.